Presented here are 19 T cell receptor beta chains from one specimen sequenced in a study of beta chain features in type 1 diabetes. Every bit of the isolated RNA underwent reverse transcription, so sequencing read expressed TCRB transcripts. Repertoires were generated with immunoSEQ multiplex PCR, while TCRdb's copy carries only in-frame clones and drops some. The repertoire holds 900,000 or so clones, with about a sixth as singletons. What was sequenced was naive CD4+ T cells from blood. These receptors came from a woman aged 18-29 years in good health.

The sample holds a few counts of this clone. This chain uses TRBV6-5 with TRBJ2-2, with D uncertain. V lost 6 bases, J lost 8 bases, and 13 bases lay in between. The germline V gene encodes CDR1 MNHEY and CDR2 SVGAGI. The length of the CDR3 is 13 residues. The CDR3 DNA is TGTGCCAGCAGCTGGGGAACGTGGGGGGAGCTGTTTTTT. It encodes CASSWGTWGELFF.

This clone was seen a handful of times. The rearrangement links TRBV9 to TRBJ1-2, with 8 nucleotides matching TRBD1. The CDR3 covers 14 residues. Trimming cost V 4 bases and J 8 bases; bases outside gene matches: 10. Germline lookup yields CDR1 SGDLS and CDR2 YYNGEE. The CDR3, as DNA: TGTGCCAGCAGCCCCCGACAGGGGTTGAGCGGCTACACCTTC. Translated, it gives CASSPRQGLSGYTF.

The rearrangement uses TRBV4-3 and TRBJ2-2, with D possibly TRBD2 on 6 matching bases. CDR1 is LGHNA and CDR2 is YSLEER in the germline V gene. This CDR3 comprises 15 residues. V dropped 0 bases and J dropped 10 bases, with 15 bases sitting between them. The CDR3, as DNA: TGCGCCAGCAGCCAAGAGCGGTGGCTAGCGAAGGAGCTGTTTTTT. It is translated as CASSQERWLAKELFF.

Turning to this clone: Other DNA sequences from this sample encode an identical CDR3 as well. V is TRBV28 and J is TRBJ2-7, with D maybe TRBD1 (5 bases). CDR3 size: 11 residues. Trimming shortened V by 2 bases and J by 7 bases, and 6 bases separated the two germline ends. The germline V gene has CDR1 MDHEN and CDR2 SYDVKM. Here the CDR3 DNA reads TGTGCCAGCAGTTTAAGGGGAGAGCAGTACTTC. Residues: CASSLRGEQYF. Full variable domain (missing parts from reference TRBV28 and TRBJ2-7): DVKVTQSSRYLVKRTGEKVFLECVQDMDHENMFWYRQDPGLGLRLIYFSYDVKMKEKGDIPEGYSVSREKKERFSLILESASTNQTSMYLCASSLRGEQYFGPGTRLTVT.

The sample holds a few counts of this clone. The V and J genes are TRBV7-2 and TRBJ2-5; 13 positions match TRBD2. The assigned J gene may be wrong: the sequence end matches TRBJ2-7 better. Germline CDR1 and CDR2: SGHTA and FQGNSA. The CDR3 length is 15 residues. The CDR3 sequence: CASSRLAGGGYEQYF. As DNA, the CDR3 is TGTGCCAGCAGCCGACTAGCGGGAGGTGGGTACGAGCAGTACTTC.

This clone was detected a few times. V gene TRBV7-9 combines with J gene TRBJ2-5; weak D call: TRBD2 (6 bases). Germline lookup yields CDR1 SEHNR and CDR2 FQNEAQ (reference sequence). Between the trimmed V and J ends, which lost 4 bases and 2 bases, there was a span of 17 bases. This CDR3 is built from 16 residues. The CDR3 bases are TGTGCCAGCAGCTCGCTGACTAGTCTCCTTCAAGAGACCCAGTACTTC. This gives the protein CASSSLTSLLQETQYF. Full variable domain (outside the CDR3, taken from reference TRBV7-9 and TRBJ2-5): DTGVSQNPRHKITKRGQNVTFRCDPISEHNRLYWYRQTLGQGPEFLTYFQNEAQLEKSRLLSDRFSAERPKGSFSTLEIQRTEQGDSAMYLCASSSLTSLLQETQYFGPGTRLLVL.

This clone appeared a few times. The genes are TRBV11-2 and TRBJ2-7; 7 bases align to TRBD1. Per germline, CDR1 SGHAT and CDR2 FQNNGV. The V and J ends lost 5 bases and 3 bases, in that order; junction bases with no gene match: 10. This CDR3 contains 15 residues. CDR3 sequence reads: CASSHYRGRIYEQYF. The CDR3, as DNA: TGTGCCAGCAGCCACTACAGGGGAAGAATCTACGAGCAGTACTTC.

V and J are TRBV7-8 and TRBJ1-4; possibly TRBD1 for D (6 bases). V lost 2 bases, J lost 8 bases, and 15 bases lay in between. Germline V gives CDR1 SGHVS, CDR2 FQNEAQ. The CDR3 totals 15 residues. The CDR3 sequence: CASSLSSQGREKLFF. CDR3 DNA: TGTGCCAGCAGCTTATCCTCACAGGGAAGGGAAAAACTGTTTTTT.

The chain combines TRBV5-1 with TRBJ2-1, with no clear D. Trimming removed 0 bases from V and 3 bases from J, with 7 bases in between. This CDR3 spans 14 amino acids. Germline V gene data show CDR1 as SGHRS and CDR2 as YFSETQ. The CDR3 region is CASSLVPNYNEQFF. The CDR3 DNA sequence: TGCGCCAGCAGCTTGGTACCAAACTACAATGAGCAGTTCTTC.

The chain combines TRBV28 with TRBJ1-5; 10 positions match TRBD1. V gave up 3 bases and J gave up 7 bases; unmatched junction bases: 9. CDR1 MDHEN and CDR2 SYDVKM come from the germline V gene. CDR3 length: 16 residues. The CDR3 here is CASSFFLTGGRQPQHF. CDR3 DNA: TGTGCCAGCAGTTTTTTCTTGACAGGGGGCCGGCAGCCCCAGCATTTT.

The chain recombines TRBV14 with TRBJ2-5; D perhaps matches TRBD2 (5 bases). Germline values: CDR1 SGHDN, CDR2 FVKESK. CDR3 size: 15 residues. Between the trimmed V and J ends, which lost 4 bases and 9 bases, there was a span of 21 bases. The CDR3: CASSLTKDFGVAQYF. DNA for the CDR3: TGTGCCAGCAGCCTAACAAAGGACTTCGGGGTGGCCCAGTACTTC.

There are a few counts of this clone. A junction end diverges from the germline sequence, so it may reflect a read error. CDR3 nucleotides: TGTGCTAGCAGTCAATCAGCGGGAGGCGGCGCAGATACGCAGTATTTT. This codes for CASSQSAGGGADTQYF. V usage is TRBV7-7 and J usage is TRBJ2-3, with 9 bases matching TRBD2. This CDR3 comprises 16 residues. The germline CDR1 and CDR2 sequences are SSHAT and FNYEAQ (reference sequence). Drawing the rest from reference TRBV7-7 and TRBJ2-3, the complete variable domain is GAGVSQSPRYKVTKRGQDVTLRCDPISSHATLYWYQQALGQGPEFLTYFNYEAQPDKSGLPSDRFSAERPEGSISTLTIQRTEQRDSAMYRCASSQSAGGGADTQYFGPGTRLTVL.

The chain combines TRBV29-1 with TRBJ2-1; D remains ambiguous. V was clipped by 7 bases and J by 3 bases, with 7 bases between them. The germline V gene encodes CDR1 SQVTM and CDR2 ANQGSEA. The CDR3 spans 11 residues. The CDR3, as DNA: TGCAGCGCCCGAAACTACAATGAGCAGTTCTTC. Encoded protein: CSARNYNEQFF.

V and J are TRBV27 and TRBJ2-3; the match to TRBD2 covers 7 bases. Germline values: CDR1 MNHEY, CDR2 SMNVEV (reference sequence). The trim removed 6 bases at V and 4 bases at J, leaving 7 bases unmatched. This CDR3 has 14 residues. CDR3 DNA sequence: TGTGCCAGCAGGAGCGGGATTGTCCCAGATACGCAGTATTTT. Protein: CASRSGIVPDTQYF.

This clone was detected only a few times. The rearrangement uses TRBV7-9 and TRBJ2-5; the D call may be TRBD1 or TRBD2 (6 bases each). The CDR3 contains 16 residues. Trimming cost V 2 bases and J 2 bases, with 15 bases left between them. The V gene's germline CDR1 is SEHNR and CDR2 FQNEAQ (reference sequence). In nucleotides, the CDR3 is TGTGCCAGCAGCTTAAAGGGGGGCAACCGACAAGAGACCCAGTACTTC. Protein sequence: CASSLKGGNRQETQYF. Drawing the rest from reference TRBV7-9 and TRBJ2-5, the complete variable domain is DTGVSQNPRHKITKRGQNVTFRCDPISEHNRLYWYRQTLGQGPEFLTYFQNEAQLEKSRLLSDRFSAERPKGSFSTLEIQRTEQGDSAMYLCASSLKGGNRQETQYFGPGTRLLVL.

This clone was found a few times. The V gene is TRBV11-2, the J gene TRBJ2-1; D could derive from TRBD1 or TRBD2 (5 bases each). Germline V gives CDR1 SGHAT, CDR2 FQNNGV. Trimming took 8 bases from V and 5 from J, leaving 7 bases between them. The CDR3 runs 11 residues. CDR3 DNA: TGTGCCAGCGGGGGAAACAATGAGCAGTTCTTC. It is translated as CASGGNNEQFF.

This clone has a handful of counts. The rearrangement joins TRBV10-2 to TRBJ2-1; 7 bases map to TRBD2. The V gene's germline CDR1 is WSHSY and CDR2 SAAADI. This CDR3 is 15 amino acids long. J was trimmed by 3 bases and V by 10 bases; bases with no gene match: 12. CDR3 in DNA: TGCGCCACCGGACGCGGGAGTAGAATCTACAATGAGCAGTTCTTC. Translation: CATGRGSRIYNEQFF.

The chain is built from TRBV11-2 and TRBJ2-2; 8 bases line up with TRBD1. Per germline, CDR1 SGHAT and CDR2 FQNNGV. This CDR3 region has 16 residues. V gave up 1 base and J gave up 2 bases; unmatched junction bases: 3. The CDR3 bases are TGTGCCAGCAGCTTAGTTCAGGGGGCCAACACCGGGGAGCTGTTTTTT. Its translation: CASSLVQGANTGELFF.

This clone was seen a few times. DNA of the CDR3: TGTGCCAGTAGTCAGGGTAGGGAGCTGTTTTTT. Translating gives CASSQGRELFF. V gene TRBV19 combines with J gene TRBJ2-2; a possible D gene is TRBD1 (5 bases). The CDR3 consists of 11 residues. CDR1 is LNHDA and CDR2 is SQIVND in the germline V gene (reference sequence). Trimming took off 5 bases at V and 9 bases at J, with 7 bases between the two ends.